This is a list of T cell receptor beta chains from one sample in a study of technical replicates of blood from several donors. Assay: immunoSEQ multiplex PCR; the TCRdb copy retains only in-frame clones and omits some. The sample lists about 100,000 clones, around 96% occurring once. The specimen was T cells isolated from PBMCs. The receptors stem from a human donor in good health. Both conserved end residues are part of each CDR3. The D gene is left open where the match is weak. Not every row has a clone size; where given, it reads once, few, many or a size class.

CDR3 DNA: TGTGCCAGCTCCGGGACAGGGATCAGTGAGCAGTTCTTC; CDR3 protein: CASSGTGISEQFF; V gene: TRBV2; clone size: NA; J gene: TRBJ2-1; D gene: TRBD1
CDR3 DNA: TGTGCCAGCAGCCTCCTCGACCAGGGGATTACTGAAGCTTTCTTT; CDR3 protein: CASSLLDQGITEAFF; V gene: TRBV5-4; clone size: NA; J gene: TRBJ1-1; D gene: NA
CDR3 DNA: TGCGCCAGCAGTGAAGTCTATAGCGGCCACGAGCAGTACTTC; CDR3 protein: CASSEVYSGHEQYF; V gene: TRBV10-2; clone size: NA; J gene: TRBJ2-7; D gene: NA
CDR3 DNA: TGTGCTAGTGGTTTGGTAGCACCCTGGACTAGCGGGATAAACAATGAGCAGTTCTTC; CDR3 protein: CASGLVAPWTSGINNEQFF; V gene: TRBV12-5; clone size: NA; J gene: TRBJ2-1; D gene: TRBD2
CDR3 DNA: TGCGCCAGCAGCCAAGAGGCCTGGTCCTACGAGCAGTACTTC; CDR3 protein: CASSQEAWSYEQYF; V gene: TRBV4-1; clone size: once; J gene: TRBJ2-7; D gene: NA
CDR3 DNA: TGTGCCAGCAGCGTAGCGGAAAACAGGGGAAGGCTGTTTTTT; CDR3 protein: CASSVAENRGRLFF; V gene: TRBV9; clone size: NA; J gene: TRBJ2-2; D gene: TRBD1
CDR3 DNA: TGTGCCAGCAGCCCAGAAGCGGGAGTGGGCAATGAGCAGTTCTTC; CDR3 protein: CASSPEAGVGNEQFF; V gene: TRBV5-4; clone size: NA; J gene: TRBJ2-1; D gene: TRBD2
CDR3 DNA: TGTGCCAGCAGCACATTGGACAGGGCGGCCTACAATGAGCAGTTCTTC; CDR3 protein: CASSTLDRAAYNEQFF; V gene: TRBV5-6; clone size: NA; J gene: TRBJ2-1; D gene: TRBD1
CDR3 DNA: TGTGCCAGCAGCGTAGGGGACAGTCTCTTATTAGGCTACACCTTC; CDR3 protein: CASSVGDSLLLGYTF; V gene: TRBV9; clone size: NA; J gene: TRBJ1-2; D gene: TRBD1
CDR3 DNA: TGTGCCAGCAGCCGACGGCGGGGGAACGAGCAGTACTTC; CDR3 protein: CASSRRRGNEQYF; V gene: TRBV4-2; clone size: NA; J gene: TRBJ2-7; D gene: TRBD2
CDR3 DNA: TGTGCCTTTTTAACAGGGGATCGGTTTACTGCGACAGATACGCAGTATTTT; CDR3 protein: CAFLTGDRFTATDTQYF; V gene: TRBV30; clone size: NA; J gene: TRBJ2-3; D gene: TRBD1
CDR3 DNA: TGTGCCAGCAGCGGCGGACAGGACCCATATGGCTACACCTTC; CDR3 protein: CASSGGQDPYGYTF; V gene: TRBV9; clone size: once; J gene: TRBJ1-2; D gene: TRBD1
CDR3 DNA: TGTGCCAGCTCTCCAATGGGCAGATCCACTGAAGCTTTCTTT; CDR3 protein: CASSPMGRSTEAFF; V gene: TRBV18; clone size: NA; J gene: TRBJ1-1; D gene: NA
CDR3 DNA: TGTGCCAGCAGTGAAGGGGACAGGGGATTCGACTACGAGCAGTACTTC; CDR3 protein: CASSEGDRGFDYEQYF; V gene: TRBV28; clone size: NA; J gene: TRBJ2-7; D gene: TRBD1